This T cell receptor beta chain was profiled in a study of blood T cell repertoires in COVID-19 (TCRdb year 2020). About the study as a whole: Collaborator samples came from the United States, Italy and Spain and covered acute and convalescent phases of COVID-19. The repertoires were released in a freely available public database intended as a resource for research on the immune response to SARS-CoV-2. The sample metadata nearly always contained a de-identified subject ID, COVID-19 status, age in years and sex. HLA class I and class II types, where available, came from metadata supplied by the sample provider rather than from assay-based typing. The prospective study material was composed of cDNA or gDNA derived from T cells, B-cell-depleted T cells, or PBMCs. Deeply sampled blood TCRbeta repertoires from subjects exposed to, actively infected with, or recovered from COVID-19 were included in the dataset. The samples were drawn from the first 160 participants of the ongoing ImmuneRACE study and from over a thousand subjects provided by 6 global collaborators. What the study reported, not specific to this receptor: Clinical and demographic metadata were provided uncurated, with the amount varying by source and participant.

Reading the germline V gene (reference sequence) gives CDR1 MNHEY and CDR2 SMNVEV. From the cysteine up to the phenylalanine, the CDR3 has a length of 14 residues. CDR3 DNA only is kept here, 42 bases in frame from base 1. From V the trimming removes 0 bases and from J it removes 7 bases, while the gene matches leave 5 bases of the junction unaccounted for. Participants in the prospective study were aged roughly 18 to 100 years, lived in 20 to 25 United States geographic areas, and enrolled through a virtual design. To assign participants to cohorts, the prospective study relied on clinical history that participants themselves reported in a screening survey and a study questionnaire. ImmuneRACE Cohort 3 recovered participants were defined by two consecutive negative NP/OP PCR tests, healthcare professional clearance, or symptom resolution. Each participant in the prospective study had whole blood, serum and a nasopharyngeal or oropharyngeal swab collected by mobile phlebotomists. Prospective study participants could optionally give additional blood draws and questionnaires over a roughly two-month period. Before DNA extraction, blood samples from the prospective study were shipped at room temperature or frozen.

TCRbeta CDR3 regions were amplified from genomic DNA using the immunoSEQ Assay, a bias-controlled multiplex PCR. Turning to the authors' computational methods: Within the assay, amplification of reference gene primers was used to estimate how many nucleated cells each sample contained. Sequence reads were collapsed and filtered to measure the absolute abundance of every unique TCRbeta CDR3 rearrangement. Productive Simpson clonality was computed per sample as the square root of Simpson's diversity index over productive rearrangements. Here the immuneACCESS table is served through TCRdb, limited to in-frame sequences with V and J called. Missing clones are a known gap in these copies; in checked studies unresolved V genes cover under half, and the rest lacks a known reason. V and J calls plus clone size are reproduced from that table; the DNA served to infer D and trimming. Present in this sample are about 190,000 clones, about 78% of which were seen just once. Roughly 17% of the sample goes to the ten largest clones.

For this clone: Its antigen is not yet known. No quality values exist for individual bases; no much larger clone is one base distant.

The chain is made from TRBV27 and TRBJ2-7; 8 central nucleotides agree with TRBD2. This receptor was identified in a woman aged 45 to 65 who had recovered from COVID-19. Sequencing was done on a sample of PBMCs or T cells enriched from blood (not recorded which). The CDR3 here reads CASSLSAVAGEQYF. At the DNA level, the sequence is TGTGCCAGCAGTTTATCGGCGGTAGCGGGAGAGCAGTACTTC.